This TCR beta chain was observed in a study of T cells in Graves' hyperthyroidism and ophthalmopathy. Overall study results and limits: Median prediction lead before ophthalmopathy onset was 5 to 7 months with the model. Also found in blood were most expanded thyroid clonotypes above 0.001.

The CDR3 spans 13 residues. Looked up from germline, CDR1 is SNHLY and CDR2 is FYNNEI. Between the trimmed V and J ends, which lost 1 base and 5 bases, there was a span of 9 bases. TCR beta CDR3 regions were amplified from RNA transcripts. When the TCR CDR3 underwent first-round RT-PCR, the HTBI primer set was used. In TCRdb, the multiplex PCR reads were re-called with MiXCR into one record per CDR3 protein. The data show roughly 500,000 distinct CDR3 sequences, around 42% seen once. There are many counts of this clonotype. Its antigen is not identified. The sample was peripheral blood or thyroid tissue (not recorded which). The chain has TRBV2 and TRBJ2-7; D unclear. This receptor was obtained from an adult woman with Graves' disease, either hyperthyroidism or ophthalmopathy (not recorded which). The CDR3 loop is CASSEGPGDEQYF. CDR3 DNA sequence: TGTGCCAGCAGTGAAGGCCCCGGAGACGAGCAGTACTTC.